Listed here is a single TCR beta chain. The data belong to a study of control samples from healthy donors and cancer patients. Libraries were prepared by immunoSEQ multiplex PCR; TCRdb keeps only in-frame clonotypes and omits some of them. Found here are 80,000 to 100,000 clones, about 79% of them singletons; the top ten hold roughly a tenth. The V gene's germline CDR1 is KGHSH and CDR2 LQKENI. V was pared by 0 bases and J by 4 bases, with 6 bases of the junction left unmatched. This CDR3 is 16 amino acids long. J is TRBJ1-3 and V is TRBV18; 7 bases are shared with TRBD1. This TCR was recovered from a woman aged 25 to 39 in good health. Sequences were obtained from blood. CDR3 coding DNA: TGTGCCAGCTCACCACCCGACAGGGTTTACGGAAACACCATATATTTT. Translated: CASSPPDRVYGNTIYF.